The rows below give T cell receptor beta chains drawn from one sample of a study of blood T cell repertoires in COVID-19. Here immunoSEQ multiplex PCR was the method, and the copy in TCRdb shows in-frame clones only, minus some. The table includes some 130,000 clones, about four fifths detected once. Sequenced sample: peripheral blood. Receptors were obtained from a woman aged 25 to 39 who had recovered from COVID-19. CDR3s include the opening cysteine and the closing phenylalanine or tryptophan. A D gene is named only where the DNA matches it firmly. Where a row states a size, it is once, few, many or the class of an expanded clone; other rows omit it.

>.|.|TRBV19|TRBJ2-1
CASSFRLVVEQFF
TGTGCCAGTAGTTTTCGACTAGTTGTTGAGCAGTTCTTC
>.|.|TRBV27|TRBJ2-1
CASNGQGTYNEQFF
TGTGCCAGCAATGGTCAGGGGACCTACAATGAGCAGTTCTTC
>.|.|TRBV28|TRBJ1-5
CAVRASNQPQHF
TGTGCGGTCAGGGCAAGCAATCAGCCCCAGCATTTT
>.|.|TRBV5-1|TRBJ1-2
CASSDSQGKGGYTF
TGCGCCAGCAGCGACTCACAGGGAAAGGGTGGCTACACCTTC
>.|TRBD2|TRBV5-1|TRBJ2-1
CASREREIGDEQFF
TGCGCCAGTAGGGAGCGGGAAATTGGCGATGAGCAGTTCTTC
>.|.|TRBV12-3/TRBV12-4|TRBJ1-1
CASSPLENTEAFF
TGTGCCAGCAGTCCGCTAGAGAACACTGAAGCTTTCTTT
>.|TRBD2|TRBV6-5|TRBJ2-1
CASLLAGDYNEQFF
TGTGCCAGCCTACTAGCGGGGGACTACAATGAGCAGTTCTTC
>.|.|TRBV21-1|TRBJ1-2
CASSDPIRGRHYGYTF
TGTGCCAGCAGCGACCCTATCAGGGGGCGCCACTATGGCTACACCTTC
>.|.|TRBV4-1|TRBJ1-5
CASSQVTGNSNQPQHF
TGCGCCAGCAGCCAAGTAACGGGAAATAGCAATCAGCCCCAGCATTTT
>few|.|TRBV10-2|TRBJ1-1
CASSDLTRQSTEAFF
TGCGCCAGCAGTGACTTGACCCGACAGTCCACTGAAGCTTTCTTT
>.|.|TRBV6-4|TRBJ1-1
CASSDREDTEAFF
TGTGCCAGCAGTGACAGGGAGGACACTGAAGCTTTCTTT
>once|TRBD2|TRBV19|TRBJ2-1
CASRISGNLYNEQFF
TGTGCCAGTCGGATAAGCGGGAACCTCTACAATGAGCAGTTCTTC
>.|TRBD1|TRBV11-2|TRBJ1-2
CASSLDPQGAQGYTF
TGTGCCAGCAGCTTAGACCCACAGGGGGCGCAAGGCTACACCTTC
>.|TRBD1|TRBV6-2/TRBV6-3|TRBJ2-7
CASSRGQGRANEQYF
TGTGCCAGCAGTCGGGGACAGGGTAGGGCAAACGAGCAGTACTTC
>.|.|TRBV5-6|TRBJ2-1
CASSPWAGRSYNEQFF
TGTGCCAGCAGCCCCTGGGCAGGCAGGTCTTACAATGAGCAGTTCTTC
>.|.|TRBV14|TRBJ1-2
CASSQYQGSNYGYTF
TGTGCCAGCAGCCAATACCAGGGTTCTAACTATGGCTACACCTTC
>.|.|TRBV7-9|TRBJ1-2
CASSLRGEGGDGYTF
TGTGCCAGCAGCTTACGTGGGGAGGGGGGAGATGGCTACACCTTC
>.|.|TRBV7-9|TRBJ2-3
CASSFGGTDTQYF
TGTGCCAGCAGTTTTGGAGGTACAGATACGCAGTATTTT
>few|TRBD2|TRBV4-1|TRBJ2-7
CASSQDQASSGVYEQYF
TGCGCCAGCAGCCAAGATCAGGCGTCTAGCGGTGTCTACGAGCAGTACTTC
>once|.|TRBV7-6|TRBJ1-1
CASSLGQNTEAFF
TGTGCCAGCAGCCTGGGACAGAACACTGAAGCTTTCTTT
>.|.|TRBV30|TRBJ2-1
CASYGGVGYNEQFF
TGTGCCTCCTATGGCGGGGTGGGCTACAATGAGCAGTTCTTC
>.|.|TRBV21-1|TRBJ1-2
CASSKALKSEVGGQGANYGYTF
TGTGCCAGCAGCAAAGCGCTAAAGTCGGAGGTAGGGGGACAGGGGGCCAACTATGGCTACACCTTC
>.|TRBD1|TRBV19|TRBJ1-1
CASSIGRQGTNTEAFF
TGTGCCAGTAGTATAGGGAGACAGGGGACAAACACTGAAGCTTTCTTT
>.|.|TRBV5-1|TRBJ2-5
CASSLDRSETQYF
TGCGCCAGCAGCTTGGACAGGTCTGAGACCCAGTACTTC
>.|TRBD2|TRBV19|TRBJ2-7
CASSISGGTRPHYEQYF
TGTGCCAGTAGTATTTCAGGTGGGACTAGACCGCACTACGAGCAGTACTTC
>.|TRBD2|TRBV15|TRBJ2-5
CATSRDLGTREETQYF
TGTGCCACCAGCAGAGATCTAGGGACTAGGGAAGAGACCCAGTACTTC
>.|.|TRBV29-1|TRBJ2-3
CSVVRGTDTQYF
TGCAGCGTTGTGCGCGGCACAGATACGCAGTATTTT